Following are 7 T cell receptor beta chains from one sample sequenced in a study of T cells in tumors after PD-1 blockade (dated 2019 in TCRdb). The time point label corresponds to: after anti-PD-1 therapy. The library was produced with the immunoSEQ multiplex PCR assay. TCRdb limited this immuneACCESS table to in-frame rearrangements with V and J called. A share of clones is missing; checked studies link under half to unresolved V genes, and the rest is unexplained. The sample table records approximately 60,000 clones; 74% of these occur just once. The ten largest account for roughly 4.7% of the sample. Sequencing used PBMCs, obtained after anti-PD-1 treatment. The source of these receptors is a human donor with basal cell carcinoma.

V gene TRBV6-5 combines with J gene TRBJ1-1; unclear D gene. The germline CDR1 and CDR2 sequences are MNHEY and SVGAGI. This CDR3 is 14 amino acids long. V was clipped by 4 bases and J by 6 bases, with 15 bases between them. For the CDR3, the DNA is TGTGCCAGCAGTTCCCGGGATGAAGTCTCTGAAGCTTTCTTT. Its protein is CASSSRDEVSEAFF.

The chain has TRBV25-1 and TRBJ2-5; no clear D gene. The CDR3 runs to 14 residues. The V and J ends lost 1 base and 1 base respectively, with 7 bases between them. From germline, CDR1 is MGHDK and CDR2 SYGVNS. CDR3 nucleotides: TGTGCCAGCAGTGAATTTGGGGTCCAAGAGACCCAGTACTTC. Translated, it gives CASSEFGVQETQYF.

This clone was found a few times. The chain uses TRBV3-1 (or the pseudogene TRBV3-2) and TRBJ2-3, with D uncertain. This CDR3 is built from 12 residues. Trimming took off 4 bases at V and 5 bases at J, with 7 bases between the two ends. Germline V lookup: CDR1 LGHDT, CDR2 YNNKEL (reference sequence). The CDR3 DNA reads as TGTGCCAGCAGCCGAACCAAAGATACGCAGTATTTT. It codes for CASSRTKDTQYF.

This chain links TRBV20-1 with TRBJ2-5; D unresolved. The CDR3 length is 10 residues. V gave up 6 bases and J gave up 5 bases, with 7 bases separating them. CDR1 and CDR2 from the germline V gene are DFQATT and SNEGSKA (reference sequence). The CDR3 protein is CSAYGETQYF. In DNA form, the CDR3 reads TGCAGTGCGTATGGGGAGACCCAGTACTTC.

This chain connects TRBV28 to TRBJ1-2; weak D call: TRBD1 (5 bases). V was clipped by 6 bases and J by 4 bases, with 18 bases between them. Germline CDR1 reads MDHEN; CDR2 reads SYDVKM. The CDR3 totals 15 residues. The CDR3 coding sequence is TGTGCCAGCAGCCCCGGGGGGTGGAGGCTCTATGGCTACACCTTC. Protein sequence: CASSPGGWRLYGYTF.

This clone was detected only a few times. This rearrangement joins TRBV5-5 to TRBJ2-3; D is perhaps TRBD1 or TRBD2 (5 bases each). The CDR3 runs 16 residues. The V gene's germline CDR1 is SGHKS and CDR2 YYEKEE (reference sequence). The germline V and J ends were trimmed by 4 bases and 0 bases, with 15 bases remaining between them. The CDR3 sequence: CASSLMGRPSTDTQYF. CDR3 nucleotide sequence: TGTGCCAGCAGCCTGATGGGACGGCCTAGCACAGATACGCAGTATTTT.

This clone was counted between two and nine times. The V gene is TRBV7-6, the J gene TRBJ1-1, with a possible D match to TRBD1 (5 bases). The germline V gene has CDR1 SGHVS and CDR2 FNYEAQ. Deletions cut 1 base from V and 3 bases from J, with 12 bases between. The CDR3 length is 15 residues. The CDR3 reads CASSLGQGSDTEAFF. As DNA, the CDR3 is TGTGCCAGCAGCTTAGGGCAGGGCTCTGACACTGAAGCTTTCTTT.